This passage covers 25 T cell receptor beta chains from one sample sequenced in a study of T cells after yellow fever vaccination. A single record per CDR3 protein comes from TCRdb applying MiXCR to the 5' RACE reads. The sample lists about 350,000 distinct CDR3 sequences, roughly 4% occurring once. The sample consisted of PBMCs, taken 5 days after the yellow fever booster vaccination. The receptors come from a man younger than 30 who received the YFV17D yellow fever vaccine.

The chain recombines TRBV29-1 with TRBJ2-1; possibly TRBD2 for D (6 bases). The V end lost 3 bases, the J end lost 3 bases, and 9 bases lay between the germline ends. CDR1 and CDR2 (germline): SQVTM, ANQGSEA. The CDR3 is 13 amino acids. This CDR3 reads CSVDVGGYNEQFF. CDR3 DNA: TGCAGCGTTGATGTGGGAGGCTACAATGAGCAGTTCTTC.

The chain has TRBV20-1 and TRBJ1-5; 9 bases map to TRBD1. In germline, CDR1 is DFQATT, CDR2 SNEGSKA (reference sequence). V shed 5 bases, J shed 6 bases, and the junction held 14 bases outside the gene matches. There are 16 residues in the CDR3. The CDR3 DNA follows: TGCAGTGCTCGGGTCCCGGGACAGGGCTGGAGTCAGCCCCAGCATTTT. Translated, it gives CSARVPGQGWSQPQHF.

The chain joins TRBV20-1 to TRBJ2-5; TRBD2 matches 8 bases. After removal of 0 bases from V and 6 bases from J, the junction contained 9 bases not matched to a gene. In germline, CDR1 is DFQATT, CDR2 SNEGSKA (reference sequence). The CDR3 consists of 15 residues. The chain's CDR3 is CSARDPGLAWKTQYF. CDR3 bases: TGCAGTGCTAGAGATCCCGGACTAGCTTGGAAGACCCAGTACTTC.

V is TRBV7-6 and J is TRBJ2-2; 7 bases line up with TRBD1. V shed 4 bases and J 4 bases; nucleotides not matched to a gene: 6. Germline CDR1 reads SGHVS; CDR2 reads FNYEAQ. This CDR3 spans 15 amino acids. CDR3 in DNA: TGTGCCAGCAGCTGGATGACAGGGACCACCGGGGAGCTGTTTTTT. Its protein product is CASSWMTGTTGELFF.

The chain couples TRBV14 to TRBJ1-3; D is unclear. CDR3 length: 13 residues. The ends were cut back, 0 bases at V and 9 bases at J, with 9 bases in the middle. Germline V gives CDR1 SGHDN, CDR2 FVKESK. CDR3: CASSQDGRGTIYF. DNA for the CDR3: TGTGCCAGCAGCCAAGATGGTAGAGGCACCATATATTTT.

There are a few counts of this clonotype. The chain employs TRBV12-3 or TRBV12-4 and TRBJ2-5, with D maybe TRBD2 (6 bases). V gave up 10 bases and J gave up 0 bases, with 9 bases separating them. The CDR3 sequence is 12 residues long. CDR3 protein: CATGEYQETQYF. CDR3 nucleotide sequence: TGTGCCACGGGGGAGTACCAAGAGACCCAGTACTTC.

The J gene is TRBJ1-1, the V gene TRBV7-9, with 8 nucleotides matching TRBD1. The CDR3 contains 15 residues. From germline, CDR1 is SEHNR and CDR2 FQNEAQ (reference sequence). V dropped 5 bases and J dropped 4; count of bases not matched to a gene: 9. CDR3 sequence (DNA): TGTGCCAGCAGCCCCAGGGGGCGCGGTGGCACTGAAGCTTTCTTT. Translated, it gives CASSPRGRGGTEAFF.

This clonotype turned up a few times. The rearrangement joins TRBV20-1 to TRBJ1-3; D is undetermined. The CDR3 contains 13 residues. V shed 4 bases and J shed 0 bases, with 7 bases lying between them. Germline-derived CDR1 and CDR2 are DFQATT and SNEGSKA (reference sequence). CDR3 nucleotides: TGCAGTGCTACGGATTACTCTGGAAACACCATATATTTT. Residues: CSATDYSGNTIYF.

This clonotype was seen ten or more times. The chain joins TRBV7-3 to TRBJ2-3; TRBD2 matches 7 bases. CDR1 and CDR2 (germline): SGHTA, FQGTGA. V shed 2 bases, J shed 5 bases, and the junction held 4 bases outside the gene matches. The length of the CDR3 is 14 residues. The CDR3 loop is CASSLSGGGDTQYF. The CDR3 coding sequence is TGTGCCAGCAGCTTATCGGGCGGGGGAGATACGCAGTATTTT.

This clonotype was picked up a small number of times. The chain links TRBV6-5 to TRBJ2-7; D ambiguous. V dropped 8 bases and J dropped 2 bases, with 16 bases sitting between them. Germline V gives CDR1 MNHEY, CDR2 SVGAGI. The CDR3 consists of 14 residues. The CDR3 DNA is TGTGCCAGCGCCAAGGCCGTTACAACCTACGAGCAGTACTTC. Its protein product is CASAKAVTTYEQYF.

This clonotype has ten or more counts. CDR3 loop: CATGDLGQGTGELFF. DNA of the CDR3: TGTGCCACCGGGGACTTGGGACAGGGCACCGGGGAGCTGTTTTTT. The chain has TRBV24-1 and TRBJ2-2, with TRBD1 identical over 9 bases. This CDR3 spans 15 amino acids. The V gene end was trimmed by 9 bases and the J gene end by 4 bases; junction bases not matched to a gene: 8. The germline V gene encodes CDR1 KGHDR and CDR2 SFDVKD.

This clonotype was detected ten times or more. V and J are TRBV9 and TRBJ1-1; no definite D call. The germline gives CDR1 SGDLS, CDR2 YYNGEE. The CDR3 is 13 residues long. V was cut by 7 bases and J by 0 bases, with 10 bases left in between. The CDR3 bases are TGTGCCAGCCAGAAGAGGGTGAACACTGAAGCTTTCTTT. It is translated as CASQKRVNTEAFF.

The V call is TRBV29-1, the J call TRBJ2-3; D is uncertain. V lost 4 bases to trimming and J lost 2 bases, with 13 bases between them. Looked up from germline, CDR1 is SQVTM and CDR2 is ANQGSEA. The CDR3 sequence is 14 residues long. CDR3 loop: CSVALRLHTDTQYF. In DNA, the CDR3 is TGCAGCGTTGCTCTTAGGCTCCACACAGATACGCAGTATTTT.

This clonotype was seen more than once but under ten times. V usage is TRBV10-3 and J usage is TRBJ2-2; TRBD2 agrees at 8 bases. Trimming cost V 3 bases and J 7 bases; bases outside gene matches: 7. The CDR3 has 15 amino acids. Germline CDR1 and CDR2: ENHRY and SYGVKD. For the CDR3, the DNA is TGTGCCATCAGTGACCGGGGGGGCCGAAGCGGGGAGCTGTTTTTT. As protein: CAISDRGGRSGELFF.

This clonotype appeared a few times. CDR3 nucleotides: TGCGCCAGCAGCTTGGTTGGGACAGGGGGCTCTGGCTACACCTTC. Its translation is CASSLVGTGGSGYTF. The V and J genes are TRBV5-1 and TRBJ1-2; TRBD1 matches 12 bases. Looked up from germline, CDR1 is SGHRS and CDR2 is YFSETQ. The V gene end was trimmed by 0 bases and the J gene end by 7 bases; junction bases not matched to a gene: 4. The CDR3 is 15 amino acids.

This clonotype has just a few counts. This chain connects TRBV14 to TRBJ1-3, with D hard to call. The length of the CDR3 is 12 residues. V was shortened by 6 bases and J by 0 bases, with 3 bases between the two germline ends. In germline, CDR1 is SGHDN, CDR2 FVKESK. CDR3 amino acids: CASRLSGNTIYF. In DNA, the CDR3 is TGTGCCAGCAGGCTCTCTGGAAACACCATATATTTT.

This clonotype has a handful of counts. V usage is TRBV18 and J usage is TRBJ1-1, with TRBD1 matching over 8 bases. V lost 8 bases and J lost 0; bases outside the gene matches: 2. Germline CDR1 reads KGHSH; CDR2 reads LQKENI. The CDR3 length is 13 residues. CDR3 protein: CASAGQVNTEAFF. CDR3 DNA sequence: TGTGCCAGCGCGGGACAGGTGAACACTGAAGCTTTCTTT.

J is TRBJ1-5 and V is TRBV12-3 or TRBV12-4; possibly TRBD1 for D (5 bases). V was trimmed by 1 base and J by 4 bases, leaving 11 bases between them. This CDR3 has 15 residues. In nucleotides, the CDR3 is TGTGCCAGCAGTTTAGGTGCGGGGCGGAATCAGCCCCAGCATTTT. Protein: CASSLGAGRNQPQHF.

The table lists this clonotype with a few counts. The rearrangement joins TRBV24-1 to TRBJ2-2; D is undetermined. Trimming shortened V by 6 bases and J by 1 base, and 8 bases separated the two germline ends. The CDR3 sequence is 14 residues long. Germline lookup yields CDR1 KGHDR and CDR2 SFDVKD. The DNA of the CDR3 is TGTGCCACCAGTTCACAGTTGAACACCGGGGAGCTGTTTTTT. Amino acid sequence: CATSSQLNTGELFF.

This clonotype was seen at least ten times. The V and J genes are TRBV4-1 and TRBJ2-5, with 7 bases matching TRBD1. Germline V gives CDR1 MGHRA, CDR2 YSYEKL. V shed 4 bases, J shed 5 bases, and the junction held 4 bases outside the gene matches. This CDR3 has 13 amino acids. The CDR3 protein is CASSPTGVETQYF. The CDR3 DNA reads TGCGCCAGCAGCCCAACAGGGGTTGAGACCCAGTACTTC.

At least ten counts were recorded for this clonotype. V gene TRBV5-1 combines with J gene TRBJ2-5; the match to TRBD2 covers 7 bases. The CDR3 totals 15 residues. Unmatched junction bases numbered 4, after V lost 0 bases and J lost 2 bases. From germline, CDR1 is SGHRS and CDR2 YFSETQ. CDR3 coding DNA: TGCGCCAGCAGCTTGGCTCGGGGGGATCAAGAGACCCAGTACTTC. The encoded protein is CASSLARGDQETQYF.

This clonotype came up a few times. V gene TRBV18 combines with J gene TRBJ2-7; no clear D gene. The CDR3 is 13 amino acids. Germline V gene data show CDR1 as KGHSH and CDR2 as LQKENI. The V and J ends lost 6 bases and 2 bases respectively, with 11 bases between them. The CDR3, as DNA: TGTGCCAGCTCGGAAACTTCTACCTACGAGCAGTACTTC. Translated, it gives CASSETSTYEQYF.

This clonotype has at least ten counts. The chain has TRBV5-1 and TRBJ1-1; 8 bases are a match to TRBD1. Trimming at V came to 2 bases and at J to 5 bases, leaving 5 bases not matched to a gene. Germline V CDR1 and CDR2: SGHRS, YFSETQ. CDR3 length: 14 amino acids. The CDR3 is CASSFTGGGTEAFF. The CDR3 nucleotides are TGCGCCAGCAGCTTTACAGGGGGGGGAACTGAAGCTTTCTTT.

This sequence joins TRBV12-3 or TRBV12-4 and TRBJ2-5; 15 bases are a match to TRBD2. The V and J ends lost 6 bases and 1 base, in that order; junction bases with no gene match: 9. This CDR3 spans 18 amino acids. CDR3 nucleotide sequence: TGTGCCAGCAGCCTGGGGACTAGCGGGGGGACCGTCCAAGAGACCCAGTACTTC. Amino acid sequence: CASSLGTSGGTVQETQYF.

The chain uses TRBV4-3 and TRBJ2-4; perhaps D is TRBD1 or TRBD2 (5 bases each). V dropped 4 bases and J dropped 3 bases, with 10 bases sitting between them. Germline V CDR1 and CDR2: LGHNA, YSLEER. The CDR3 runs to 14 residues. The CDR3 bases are TGCGCCAGCAGCCGAAAGGGACGCAAAAACATTCAGTACTTC. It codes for CASSRKGRKNIQYF.